The 5 T cell receptor beta chains below all came from one sample that was sequenced in a study of radiotherapy plus CTLA-4 blockade in lung cancer. Produced via immunoSEQ multiplex PCR; TCRdb's table is partial and in-frame only. Of some 64,000 clones in the sample, approximately 76% were seen once. Specimen: peripheral blood, collected from a patient treated with radiotherapy plus ipilimumab. Receptor source: a human donor with non-small cell lung cancer whose response to radiotherapy plus ipilimumab could not be evaluated. Some clones in this sample may be carry-over from other donors' samples.

CDR3 bases: TGCGCCAGCAGCTTGATGACCGGGACAACCTCCTACGAGCAGTACTTC. Residues: CASSLMTGTTSYEQYF. The V and J genes are TRBV5-1 and TRBJ2-7; weak D call: TRBD1 (6 bases). This CDR3 is built from 16 residues. V lost 1 base, J lost 0 bases, and 14 bases lay in between. Germline-derived CDR1 and CDR2 are SGHRS and YFSETQ.

The V call is TRBV29-1, the J call TRBJ1-2; TRBD1 is a possible D gene (6 bases). CDR3 length: 13 amino acids. Trimming left V 1 base short and J 7 bases short, with 13 bases between. CDR1 is SQVTM, CDR2 ANQGSEA, per germline. CDR3 bases: TGCAGCGTTGAAGGTGGCAGGGGATTTGGCTACACCTTC. Protein sequence: CSVEGGRGFGYTF.

The V call is TRBV7-6, the J call TRBJ2-2; 7 nucleotides match TRBD1. V gave up 5 bases and J gave up 1 base; unmatched junction bases: 7. Looked up from germline, CDR1 is SGHVS and CDR2 is FNYEAQ. The CDR3 has 16 residues. The CDR3 nucleotides read TGTGCCAGCAGCCGAGACCGGACAGGGAACACCGGGGAGCTGTTTTTT. Translation: CASSRDRTGNTGELFF.

The chain joins TRBV5-1 to TRBJ2-3; D is perhaps TRBD1 (6 bases). The CDR3 loop spans 13 amino acids. Germline values: CDR1 SGHRS, CDR2 YFSETQ. V shed 6 bases and J shed 5 bases, with 13 bases lying between them. CDR3 region: CASTNQGGDTQYF. For the CDR3, the DNA is TGCGCCAGCACCAACCAAGGGGGAGATACGCAGTATTTT.

The chain joins TRBV5-1 to TRBJ2-7; D uncertain. The V and J ends lost 3 bases and 2 bases respectively, with 15 bases between them. Germline values: CDR1 SGHRS, CDR2 YFSETQ. This CDR3 contains 15 residues. CDR3 in DNA: TGCGCCAGCAGCTCTCGAGGCCGTGAGCCCTACGAGCAGTACTTC. This gives the protein CASSSRGREPYEQYF.